Included here is one T cell receptor beta chain sequence, with context. From germline, CDR1 is SNHLY and CDR2 FYNNEI. V gave up 1 base and J gave up 7 bases, with 10 bases separating them. The CDR3 loop spans 14 amino acids. Assay: immunoSEQ multiplex PCR; the TCRdb copy retains only in-frame clones and omits some. Counted here are about 100,000 clones, roughly 90% occurring once; the ten biggest clones make up 1.5% to 2.5%. The source of the sample is a study of T cell changes during pregnancy in multiple sclerosis. This sequence originates from a female donor with multiple sclerosis, enrolled in a pregnancy study. The source was peripheral blood, collected after pregnancy. The J gene is TRBJ1-4, the V gene TRBV2; D unresolved. Here the CDR3 reads CASSEDAGGEKLFF. CDR3 in DNA: TGTGCCAGCAGTGAAGATGCCGGAGGTGAAAAACTGTTTTTT. Full variable domain (outside the CDR3, taken from reference TRBV2 and TRBJ1-4): EPEVTQTPSHQVTQMGQEVILRCVPISNHLYFYWYRQILGQKVEFLVSFYNNEISEKSEIFDDQFSVERPDGSNFTLKIRSTKLEDSAMYFCASSEDAGGEKLFFGSGTQLSVL.